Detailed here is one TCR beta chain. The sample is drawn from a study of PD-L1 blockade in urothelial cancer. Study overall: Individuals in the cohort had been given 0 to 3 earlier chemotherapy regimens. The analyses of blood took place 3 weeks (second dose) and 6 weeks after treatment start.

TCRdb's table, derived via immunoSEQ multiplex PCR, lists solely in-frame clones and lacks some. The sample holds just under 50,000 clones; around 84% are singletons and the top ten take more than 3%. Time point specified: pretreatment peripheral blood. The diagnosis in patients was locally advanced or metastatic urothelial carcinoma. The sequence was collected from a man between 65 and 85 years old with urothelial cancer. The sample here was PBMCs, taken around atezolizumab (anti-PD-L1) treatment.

CDR3 nucleotide sequence: TGCGCCAGCAGCTATGATCCCACCAGGGGACGGGCCGGGGAGCTGTTTTTT. Translating it yields CASSYDPTRGRAGELFF. The chain joins TRBV5-1 to TRBJ2-2; D possibly corresponds to TRBD1 (6 bases). The CDR3 has 17 residues. Per germline, CDR1 SGHRS and CDR2 YFSETQ. V lost 3 bases, J lost 6 bases, and 21 bases lay in between.